The next 8 T cell receptor beta chains were all read from a single sample in a study of blood T cells in healthy people across ages. A second PCR, run for roughly 7 to 12 cycles, used a sample-barcoded 5' primer plus a J-beta primer mix. TCRdb reprocessed the 5' RACE reads via MiXCR and lists one record per CDR3 protein. The sample has around 900,000 distinct CDR3 sequences, 25% to 30% seen once; the top ten hold roughly 17%. The sample was blood. These TCRs come from a woman older than 75 in good health.

This clonotype was counted ten times or more. This rearrangement joins TRBV20-1 to TRBJ1-2, with a tentative D call TRBD1 (5 bases). CDR1 and CDR2 (germline): DFQATT, SNEGSKA (reference sequence). The CDR3 totals 15 residues. With 6 bases removed from V and 3 bases from J, the gap between germline ends came to 20 bases. CDR3 sequence reads: CSARRDRGSYYGYTF. CDR3 in DNA: TGCAGTGCCCGGAGGGACCGGGGGAGTTACTATGGCTACACCTTC.

The sample holds many counts of this clonotype. The chain carries TRBV7-9 and TRBJ2-7; TRBD1 agrees at 10 bases. Germline-derived CDR1 and CDR2 are SEHNR and FQNEAQ (reference sequence). This CDR3 has 16 residues. With 5 bases clipped from V and 1 base from J, the junction kept 8 bases outside the gene matches. The CDR3 loop reads CASSPLGTGASYEQYF. DNA for the CDR3: TGTGCCAGCAGCCCACTGGGGACAGGGGCTTCCTACGAGCAGTACTTC.

This clonotype was seen many times. V is TRBV5-6 and J is TRBJ1-2; D perhaps matches TRBD1 (5 bases). The CDR3 spans 13 residues. Trimming left V 6 bases short and J 2 bases short, with 11 bases between. Germline V gene data show CDR1 as SGHDT and CDR2 as YYEEEE. For the CDR3, the DNA is TGTGCCAGCATAATCCGGGGGAACTATGGCTACACCTTC. Amino acid sequence: CASIIRGNYGYTF. Using reference TRBV5-6 and TRBJ1-2 for the parts outside the CDR3, the full variable domain is DAGVTQSPTHLIKTRGQQVTLRCSPKSGHDTVSWYQQALGQGPQFIFQYYEEEERQRGNFPDRFSGHQFPNYSSELNVNALLLGDSALYLCASIIRGNYGYTFGSGTRLTVV.

CDR3 region: CASRPMGQPYGYTF. In DNA, the CDR3 is TGTGCCAGCAGACCTATGGGACAGCCATATGGCTACACCTTC. The V call is TRBV27, the J call TRBJ1-2, with TRBD1 matching over 7 bases. The CDR3 is made up of 14 amino acids. V shed 6 bases, J shed 5 bases, and the junction held 9 bases outside the gene matches. The V gene's germline CDR1 is MNHEY and CDR2 SMNVEV (reference sequence).

This chain links TRBV9 with TRBJ1-2; D unclear. CDR3 size: 14 residues. CDR1 and CDR2 (germline): SGDLS, YYNGEE. V lost 0 bases and J 4 bases, leaving 10 bases between the germline ends. The CDR3 loop is CASSVDREGYGYTF. DNA of the CDR3: TGTGCCAGCAGCGTAGATAGGGAAGGCTATGGCTACACCTTC.

This clonotype has ten or more counts. This chain connects TRBV3-1 to TRBJ1-4; 7 bases are shared with TRBD1. The CDR3 contains 13 residues. Germline V CDR1 and CDR2: LGHDT, YNNKEL (reference sequence). V lost 4 bases, J lost 5 bases, and 1 base stayed unmatched. DNA for the CDR3: TGTGCCAGCAGCCGACAGGGAAATGAAAAACTGTTTTTT. Translation gives CASSRQGNEKLFF.

A remark on this clonotype: Compared with germline, one end of the junction differs, possibly owing to a read error. This sequence joins TRBV9 and TRBJ1-4, with D possibly TRBD1 on 5 matching bases. Germline loops: CDR1 SGDLS, CDR2 YYNGEE. The CDR3 is 14 amino acids. The chain's CDR3 is CAGSVAAGGEKLFF. The CDR3 DNA is TGTGCCGGCAGCGTAGCGGCTGGGGGGGAAAAACTGTTTTTT.

This clonotype was counted at least ten times. CDR3 nucleotides: TGTGCCAGCAGCTTAGGGACAGCCTCCCAGTTCTTC. It translates to CASSLGTASQFF. The chain has TRBV7-9 and TRBJ2-1; tentatively, D is TRBD1 (6 bases). Trimming removed 1 base at V and 13 bases at J, with 11 bases between. This CDR3 is 12 amino acids long. From germline, CDR1 is SEHNR and CDR2 FQNEAQ (reference sequence).